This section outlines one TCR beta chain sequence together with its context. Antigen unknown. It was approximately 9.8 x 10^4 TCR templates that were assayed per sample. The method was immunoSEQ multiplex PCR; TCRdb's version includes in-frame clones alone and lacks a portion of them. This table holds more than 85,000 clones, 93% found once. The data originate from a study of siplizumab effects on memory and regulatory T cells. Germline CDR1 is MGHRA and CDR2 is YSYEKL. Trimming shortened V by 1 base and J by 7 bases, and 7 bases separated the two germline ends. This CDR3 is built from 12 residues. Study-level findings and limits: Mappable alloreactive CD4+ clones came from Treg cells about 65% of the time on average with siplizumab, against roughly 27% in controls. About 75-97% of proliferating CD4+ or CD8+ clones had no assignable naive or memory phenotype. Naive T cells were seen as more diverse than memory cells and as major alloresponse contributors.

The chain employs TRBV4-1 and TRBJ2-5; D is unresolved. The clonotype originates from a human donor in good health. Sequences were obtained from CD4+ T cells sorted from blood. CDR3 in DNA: TGCGCCAGCAGCCAAGTGATGTCGACCCAGTACTTC. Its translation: CASSQVMSTQYF.